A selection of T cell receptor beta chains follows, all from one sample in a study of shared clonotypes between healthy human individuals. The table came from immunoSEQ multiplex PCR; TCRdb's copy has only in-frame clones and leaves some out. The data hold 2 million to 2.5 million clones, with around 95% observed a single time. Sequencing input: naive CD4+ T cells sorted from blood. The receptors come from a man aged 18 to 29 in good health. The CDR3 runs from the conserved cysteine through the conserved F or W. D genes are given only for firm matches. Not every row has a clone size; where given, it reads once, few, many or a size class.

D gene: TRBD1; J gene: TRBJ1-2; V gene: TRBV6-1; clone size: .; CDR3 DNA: TGTGCCAGCAGTGACAGTGGCAGGGGGCGAGCTAGTGGCTATGGCTACACCTTC; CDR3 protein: CASSDSGRGRASGYGYTF
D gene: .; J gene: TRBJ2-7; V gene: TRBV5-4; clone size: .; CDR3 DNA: TGTGCCAGCAGCTTGGCCCCAAGTGGCGAGCAGTACTTC; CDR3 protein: CASSLAPSGEQYF
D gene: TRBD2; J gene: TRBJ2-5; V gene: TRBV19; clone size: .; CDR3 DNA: TGTGCCAGTAGTACGACTAGCGGGGGTCGGGAGACCCAGTACTTC; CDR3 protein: CASSTTSGGRETQYF
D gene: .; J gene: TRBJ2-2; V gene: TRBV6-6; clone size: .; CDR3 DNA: TGTGCCAGCAGGAAGGAAGGACCTGACACCGGGGAGCTGTTTTTT; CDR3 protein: CASRKEGPDTGELFF
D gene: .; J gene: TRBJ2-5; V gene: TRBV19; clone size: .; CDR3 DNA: TGTGCCAGTAGTACCGGACAGTTCCAAGAGACCCAGTACTTC; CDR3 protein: CASSTGQFQETQYF
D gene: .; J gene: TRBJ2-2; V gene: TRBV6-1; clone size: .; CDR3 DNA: TGTGCCACCAAGGAGGGGGAAAGTGAGCTGTTTTTT; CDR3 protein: CATKEGESELFF
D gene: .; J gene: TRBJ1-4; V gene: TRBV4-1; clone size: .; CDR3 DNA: TGCGCCAGCAGCCAAGCGGGGGGCGGTAAGGTTTACGAAAAACTGTTTTTT; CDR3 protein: CASSQAGGGKVYEKLFF
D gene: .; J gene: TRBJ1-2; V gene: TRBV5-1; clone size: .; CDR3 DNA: TGCGCCAGCAGATCAGGACAAGAGAATGGCTACACCTTC; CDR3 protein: CASRSGQENGYTF
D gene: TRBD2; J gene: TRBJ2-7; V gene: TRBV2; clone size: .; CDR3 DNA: TGTGCCAGCAGCATAGCGGGAGCCGCCTACGAGCAGTACTTC; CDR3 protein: CASSIAGAAYEQYF
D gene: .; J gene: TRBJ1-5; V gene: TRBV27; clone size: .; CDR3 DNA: TGTGCCAGCAGTCCCTTGGGTGGGGGCAATCAGCCCCAGCATTTT; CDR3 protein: CASSPLGGGNQPQHF
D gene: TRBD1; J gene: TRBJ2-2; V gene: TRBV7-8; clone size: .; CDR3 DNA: TGTGCCAGCAGCTTAGCGCCCCAGGGGGCCCTCGGTGAGCTGTTTTTT; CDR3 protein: CASSLAPQGALGELFF
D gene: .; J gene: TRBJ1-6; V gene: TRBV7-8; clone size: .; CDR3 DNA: TGTGCCAGCAGCTTATTGGGGGGAGAGTCCTATAATTCACCCCTCCACTTT; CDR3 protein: CASSLLGGESYNSPLHF
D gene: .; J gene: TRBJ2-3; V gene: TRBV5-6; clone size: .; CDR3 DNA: TGTGCCAGCAGCTTCTGGGCAGGAGGCACAGATACGCAGTATTTT; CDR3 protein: CASSFWAGGTDTQYF
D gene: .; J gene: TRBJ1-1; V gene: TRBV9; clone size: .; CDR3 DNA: TGTGCCAGCAGCGTAGCTACGGGGGGTGAAGCTTTCTTT; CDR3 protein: CASSVATGGEAFF
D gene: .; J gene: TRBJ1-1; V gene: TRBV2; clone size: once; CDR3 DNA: TGTGCCAGCAGTATGGGGCCGGCGAACACTGAAGCTTTCTTT; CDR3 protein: CASSMGPANTEAFF
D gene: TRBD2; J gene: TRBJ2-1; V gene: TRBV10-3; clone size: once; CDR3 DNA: TGTGCCATCAGTGAGGGTTTTCTAGCGGGGGTTTCCTACAATGAGCAGTTCTTC; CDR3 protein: CAISEGFLAGVSYNEQFF
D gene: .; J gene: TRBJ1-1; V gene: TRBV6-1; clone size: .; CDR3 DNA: TGTGCCAGCAGAGACCCGTACAGGGTGGTCACTGAAGCTTTCTTT; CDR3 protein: CASRDPYRVVTEAFF
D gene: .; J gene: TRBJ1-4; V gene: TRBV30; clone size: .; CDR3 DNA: TGTGCCTGGAGCCGCGGGGGCGCGGGTAATGAAAAACTGTTTTTT; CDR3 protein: CAWSRGGAGNEKLFF
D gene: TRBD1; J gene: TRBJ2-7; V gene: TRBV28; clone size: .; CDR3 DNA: TGTGCCAGCGTCCTCAACAGGGGGCAAGGTTACGAGCAGTACTTC; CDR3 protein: CASVLNRGQGYEQYF
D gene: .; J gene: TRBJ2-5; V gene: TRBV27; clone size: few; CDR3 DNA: TGTGCCAGCAGTAAAACTAAGACACCGGGTTGGGGTGAGACCCAGTACTTC; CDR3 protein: CASSKTKTPGWGETQYF
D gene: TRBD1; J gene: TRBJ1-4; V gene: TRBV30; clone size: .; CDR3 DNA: TGTGCCTGGAGGCAGCCGGGACAGCGGAATGAAAAACTGTTTTTT; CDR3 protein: CAWRQPGQRNEKLFF
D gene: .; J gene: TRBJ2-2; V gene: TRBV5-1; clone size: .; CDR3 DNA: TGCGCCAGCAGCGGGCTTACTAACACCGGGGAGCTGTTTTTT; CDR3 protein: CASSGLTNTGELFF
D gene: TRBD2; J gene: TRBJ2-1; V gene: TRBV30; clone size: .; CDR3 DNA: TGTGCCTGGATCCTACACCGGACTAGCGGGAGGCTCAATGAGCAGTTCTTC; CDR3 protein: CAWILHRTSGRLNEQFF
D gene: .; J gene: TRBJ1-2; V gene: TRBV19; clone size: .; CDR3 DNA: TGTGCCAGTAATTACTTGGGCCTTAACTATGGCTACACCTTC; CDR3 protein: CASNYLGLNYGYTF
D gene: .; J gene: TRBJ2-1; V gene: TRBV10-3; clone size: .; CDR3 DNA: TGTGCCATCAGCGAGGGGTCCAAATTAGGCAATGAGCAGTTCTTC; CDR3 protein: CAISEGSKLGNEQFF
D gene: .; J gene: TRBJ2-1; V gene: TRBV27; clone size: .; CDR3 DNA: TGTGCCAGCAGTTTATCGGCAGGGGCTCGCTCCTACAATGAGCAGTTCTTC; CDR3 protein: CASSLSAGARSYNEQFF
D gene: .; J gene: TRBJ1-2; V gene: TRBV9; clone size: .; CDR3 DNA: TGTGCCAGCAGCGCACTTGCCCTCGGGGCGACTAACTATGGCTACACCTTC; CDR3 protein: CASSALALGATNYGYTF
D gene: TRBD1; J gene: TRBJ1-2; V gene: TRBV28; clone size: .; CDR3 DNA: TGTGCCAGCAGTCTACAGGGGGATGGCTACACCTTC; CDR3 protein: CASSLQGDGYTF
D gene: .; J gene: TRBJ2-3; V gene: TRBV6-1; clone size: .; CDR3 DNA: TGTGCCAGCAGTGAAGCAGGGGTAGGCACAGATACGCAGTATTTT; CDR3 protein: CASSEAGVGTDTQYF
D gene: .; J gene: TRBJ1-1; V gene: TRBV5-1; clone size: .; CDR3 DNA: TGCGCCAGCAGCTTGCTCTTAAGCCTGAACACTGAAGCTTTCTTT; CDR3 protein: CASSLLLSLNTEAFF